This T cell receptor (beta chain) is drawn from a study of cytomegalovirus exposure and HLA in healthy donors. Whole-study results and caveats: High specificity and sensitivity for cytomegalovirus status were reported for the classifier.

Germline lookup yields CDR1 SGHRS and CDR2 YFSETQ. This CDR3 has 16 amino acids. V lost 4 bases and J lost 3, with 16 bases in between. In this sample, this clone turned up a few times. Antigen: not known. PCR amplification relied on 60 Vbeta primers (plus 13 Jbeta primers). TCRdb's copy holds only in-frame clones and misses some; the assay was immunoSEQ multiplex PCR. Of roughly 200,000 clones in the sample, 9.5% to 15% were seen once. The clonotype was recovered from a man aged 45-65 years in good health and CMV-seropositive. The J gene is TRBJ2-2, the V gene TRBV5-1; tentative D call: TRBD2 (7 bases). The sequenced material came from PBMCs. CDR3 DNA sequence: TGCGCCAGCAGCACCCTAGGGGGAGGGCACACCGGGGAGCTGTTTTTT. Translated, it gives CASSTLGGGHTGELFF.